The clone carrying this TCR beta chain has just one count. Researchers amplified the TCR beta CDR3 regions from RNA transcripts. First-round RT-PCR of the TCR CDR3 relied on the HTBI primer set. TCRdb processed the multiplex PCR reads anew with MiXCR; each CDR3 protein has one entry. The sample consists of hundreds of thousands of distinct CDR3 sequences, approximately 13% of them appearing once. This sample is part of a study of T cells in Graves' hyperthyroidism and ophthalmopathy. For the diagnoses, clinical symptoms, serum thyroxine and TRAb, thyroid ultrasound and orbital computed tomography were used. V shed 5 bases and J 0 bases; nucleotides not matched to a gene: 12. Germline V lookup: CDR1 SGHTA, CDR2 FQGNSA. The CDR3 covers 20 residues.

The sequence derives from a woman aged 18-29 years with Graves' hyperthyroidism. The sample comprised blood. J is TRBJ2-6 and V is TRBV7-2, with TRBD2 identical over 11 bases. CDR3 bases: TGTGCCAGCAGCCCTGAATTAGCGGGAGGGGGACACTCTGGGGCCAACGTCCTGACTTTC. It yields the protein CASSPELAGGGHSGANVLTF. Variable domain in full (rest from reference TRBV7-2 and TRBJ2-6): GAGVSQSPSNKVTEKGKDVELRCDPISGHTALYWYRQSLGQGLEFLIYFQGNSAPDKSGLPSDRFSAERTGGSVSTLTIQRTQQEDSAVYLCASSPELAGGGHSGANVLTFGAGSRLTVL.